This entry features one TCR beta chain sequence. Its matching antigen is unknown. This entry belongs to a study of somatic mutations in cytotoxic T cells in rheumatoid arthritis. Study outcomes and limitations: CD8+ clonality rose with age in rheumatoid arthritis patients, not healthy controls.

Both CD4+ and CD8+ cells were separated through positive magnetic bead selection, and their purity was verified using flow cytometry. TCRdb's table, derived via immunoSEQ multiplex PCR, lists solely in-frame clones and lacks some. Among about 33,000 clones listed, 70% to 85% were seen once. The germline gives CDR1 MNHEY, CDR2 SVGAGI. V shed 3 bases and J shed 2 bases, with 5 bases lying between them. The length of the CDR3 is 13 residues. The gene calls are TRBV6-5 and TRBJ1-5, with D uncertain. Material: CD8+ T cells sorted from blood. The receptor was derived from a middle-aged man in good health. This CDR3 reads CASSYKGNQPQHF. The CDR3 nucleotides read TGTGCCAGCAGTTATAAGGGCAATCAGCCCCAGCATTTT.